This TCR beta chain was sequenced for a study of response to subunit inactivated influenza vaccine. Findings of the study overall: The authors proposed limited new T cell recruitment per seasonal influenza vaccination.

From the RT-PCR reads, TCRdb called clonotypes with MiXCR, one entry per CDR3 protein. The repertoire includes fewer than 600,000 distinct CDR3 sequences, under 8.5% of them detected once, and 10% to 15% sits in the top ten. From germline, CDR1 is MNHEY and CDR2 SVGEGT. This CDR3 is built from 13 residues. Trimming left V 1 base short and J 2 bases short, with 6 bases between. Concerning this clonotype: What it binds is not known.

The receptor was derived from a man between 50 and 69 years old who received an inactivated influenza vaccine. This specimen was PBMCs from blood, taken less than 30 months after vaccination. The chain is built from TRBV6-2 or TRBV6-3 and TRBJ2-7; D ambiguous. For the CDR3, the DNA is TGTGCCAGCAGTTACTATACGACCTACGAGCAGTACTTC. As protein: CASSYYTTYEQYF.